Below are 9 T cell receptor beta chains sequenced from a single sample in a study of blood T cell repertoires in COVID-19. Assay: immunoSEQ multiplex PCR; the TCRdb copy retains only in-frame clones and omits some. The sample has 200,000 to 250,000 clones; approximately 78% are singletons. Input material: peripheral blood. These TCRs come from a woman older than 75 with COVID-19, enrolled during active disease.

This rearrangement joins TRBV10-2 to TRBJ1-3; unclear D gene. This CDR3 has 15 amino acids. Germline-derived CDR1 and CDR2 are WSHSY and SAAADI. Trimming pared 6 bases from V and 0 bases from J, leaving 12 bases between. As DNA, the CDR3 is TGCGCCAGCAGATCCGGGATAAACTCTGGAAACACCATATATTTT. Translated, it gives CASRSGINSGNTIYF.

Concerning this clone itself: Other DNA sequences in this sample translate to the same CDR3. The chain links TRBV6-5 to TRBJ1-5, with TRBD1 as a possible D gene (5 bases). V was cut by 2 bases and J by 4 bases, with 12 bases left in between. CDR3 length: 15 amino acids. Germline V lookup: CDR1 MNHEY, CDR2 SVGAGI. The CDR3 reads CASSYGGGGNQPQHF. The CDR3 nucleotides read TGTGCCAGCAGTTACGGGGGAGGTGGGAATCAGCCCCAGCATTTT.

The rearrangement joins TRBV25-1 to TRBJ1-6; TRBD1 matches 7 bases. Germline V gene sequence: CDR1 MGHDK, CDR2 SYGVNS. There are 14 residues in the CDR3. V shed 4 bases and J 13 bases; nucleotides not matched to a gene: 10. The chain's CDR3 is CASSAGTARHPLHF. DNA for the CDR3: TGTGCCAGCAGTGCAGGGACAGCGAGACATCCCCTCCACTTT.

The gene calls are TRBV7-3 and TRBJ2-7; D is perhaps TRBD1 (7 bases). Trimming stripped 1 base from V and 10 bases from J, with 17 bases between. CDR3 size: 14 residues. Germline V gene sequence: CDR1 SGHTA, CDR2 FQGTGA. The CDR3 protein is CASSLKGLGTEQYF. CDR3 sequence (DNA): TGTGCCAGCAGCTTAAAGGGACTCGGGACAGAACAGTACTTC.

The chain links TRBV19 to TRBJ2-2, with TRBD1 matching over 9 bases. J was trimmed by 4 bases and V by 6 bases; bases with no gene match: 3. The CDR3 runs to 14 residues. CDR1 is LNHDA, CDR2 SQIVND, per germline (reference sequence). The CDR3 loop reads CASRKTGGTGELFF. CDR3 bases: TGTGCCAGTAGGAAGACAGGGGGCACCGGGGAGCTGTTTTTT.

The V and J genes are TRBV29-1 and TRBJ1-2; the D is unclear. Trimming took 4 bases from V and 10 from J, leaving 13 bases between them. In germline, CDR1 is SQVTM, CDR2 ANQGSEA. The CDR3 length is 11 residues. CDR3 region: CSVVVQAAYTF. CDR3 nucleotide sequence: TGCAGCGTTGTCGTCCAGGCCGCCTACACCTTC.

The chain carries TRBV11-2 and TRBJ1-2; maybe TRBD1 (6 bases). The germline V gene encodes CDR1 SGHAT and CDR2 FQNNGV. The CDR3 sequence is 14 residues long. The germline V and J ends were trimmed by 4 bases and 2 bases, with 11 bases remaining between them. CDR3 coding DNA: TGTGCCAGCAGCTCACTAAGGGGGAACTATGGCTACACCTTC. As protein: CASSSLRGNYGYTF.

This chain links TRBV11-1 with TRBJ2-3, with 10 positions matching TRBD1. V lost 4 bases and J lost 2; bases outside the gene matches: 6. Germline V CDR1 and CDR2: SGHAT, FQDESV (reference sequence). This CDR3 has 16 residues. DNA for the CDR3: TGTGCCAGCAGCTACCAGACAGGGGGCGCCACAGATACGCAGTATTTT. As protein: CASSYQTGGATDTQYF.

The V and J genes are TRBV11-2 and TRBJ1-2; 8 bases fit TRBD1. The CDR3 loop spans 14 amino acids. V gave up 4 bases and J gave up 11 bases; unmatched junction bases: 12. Looked up from germline, CDR1 is SGHAT and CDR2 is FQNNGV. The DNA for the CDR3 is TGTGCCAGCAGCTCACAGGGGGGAATGATCAGATACACCTTC. Amino acid sequence: CASSSQGGMIRYTF.